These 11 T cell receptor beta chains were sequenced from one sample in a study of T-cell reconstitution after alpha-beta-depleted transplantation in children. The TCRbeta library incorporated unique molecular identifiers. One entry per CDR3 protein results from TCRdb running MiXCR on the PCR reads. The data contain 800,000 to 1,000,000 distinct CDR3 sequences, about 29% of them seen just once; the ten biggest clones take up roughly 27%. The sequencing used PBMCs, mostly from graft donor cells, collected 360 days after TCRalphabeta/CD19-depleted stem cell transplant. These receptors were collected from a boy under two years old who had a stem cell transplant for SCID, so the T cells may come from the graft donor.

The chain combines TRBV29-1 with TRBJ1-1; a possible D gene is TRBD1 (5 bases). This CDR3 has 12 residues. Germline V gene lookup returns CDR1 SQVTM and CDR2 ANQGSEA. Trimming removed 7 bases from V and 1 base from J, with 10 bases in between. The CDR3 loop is CSAWTPNTEAFF. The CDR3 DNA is TGCAGCGCCTGGACACCGAACACTGAAGCTTTCTTT.

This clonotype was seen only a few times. The CDR3 coding sequence is TGTGCCAGCTCTCCACGGGGGATTTCCTATGGCTACACCTTC. The encoded protein is CASSPRGISYGYTF. V is TRBV7-6 and J is TRBJ1-2; possibly TRBD1 for D (5 bases). CDR1 and CDR2 from the germline V gene are SGHVS and FNYEAQ. V gave up 8 bases and J gave up 4 bases, with 17 bases separating them. This CDR3 has 14 amino acids.

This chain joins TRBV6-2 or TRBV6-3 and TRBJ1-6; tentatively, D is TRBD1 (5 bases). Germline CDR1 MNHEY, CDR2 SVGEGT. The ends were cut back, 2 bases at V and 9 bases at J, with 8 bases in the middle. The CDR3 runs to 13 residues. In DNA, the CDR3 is TGTGCCAGCAGTTACAGGGGTACTTCACCCCTCCACTTT. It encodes CASSYRGTSPLHF.

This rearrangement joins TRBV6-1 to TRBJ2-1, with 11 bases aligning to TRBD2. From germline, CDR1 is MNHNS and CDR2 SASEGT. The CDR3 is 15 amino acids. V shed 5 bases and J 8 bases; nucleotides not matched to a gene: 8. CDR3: CASSPLAGGRDEQFF. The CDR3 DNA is TGTGCCAGCAGTCCCTTAGCGGGGGGGAGGGATGAGCAGTTCTTC.

The CDR3 DNA reads TGTGCCAGCAGCCCGGCGGACAGGACCTACGAGCAGTACTTC. It is translated as CASSPADRTYEQYF. V and J are TRBV7-9 and TRBJ2-7, with 7 bases that match TRBD1. J lost 2 bases, V lost 5 bases, and 6 bases had no gene match. The CDR3 sequence is 14 residues long. Per germline, CDR1 SEHNR and CDR2 FQNEAQ (reference sequence).

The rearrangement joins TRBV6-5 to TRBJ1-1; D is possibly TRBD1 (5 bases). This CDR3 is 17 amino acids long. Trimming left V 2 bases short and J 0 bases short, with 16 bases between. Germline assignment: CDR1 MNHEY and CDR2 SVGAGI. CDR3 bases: TGTGCCAGCAGTTACCGACGACAGATACTAATGAACACTGAAGCTTTCTTT. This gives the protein CASSYRRQILMNTEAFF.

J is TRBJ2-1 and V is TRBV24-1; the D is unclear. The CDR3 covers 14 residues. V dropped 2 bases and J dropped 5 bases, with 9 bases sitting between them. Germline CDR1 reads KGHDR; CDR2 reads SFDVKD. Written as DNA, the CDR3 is TGTGCCACCAGTGATTCTGGGTCCAACAATGAGCAGTTCTTC. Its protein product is CATSDSGSNNEQFF.

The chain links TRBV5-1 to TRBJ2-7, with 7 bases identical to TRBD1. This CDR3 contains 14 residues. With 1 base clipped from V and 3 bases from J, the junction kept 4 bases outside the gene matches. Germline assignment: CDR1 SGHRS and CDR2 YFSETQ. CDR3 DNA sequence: TGCGCCAGCAGCTTGAGGGACAGCCACTACGAGCAGTACTTC. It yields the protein CASSLRDSHYEQYF. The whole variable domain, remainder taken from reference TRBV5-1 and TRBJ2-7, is KAGVTQTPRYLIKTRGQQVTLSCSPISGHRSVSWYQQTPGQGLQFLFEYFSETQRNKGNFPGRFSGRQFSNSRSEMNVSTLELGDSALYLCASSLRDSHYEQYFGPGTRLTVT.

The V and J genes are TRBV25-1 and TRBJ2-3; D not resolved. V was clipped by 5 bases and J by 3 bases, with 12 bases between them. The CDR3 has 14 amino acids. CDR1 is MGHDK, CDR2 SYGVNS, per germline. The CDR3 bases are TGTGCCAGCAGTCGCTATTCCGGGACAGATACGCAGTATTTT. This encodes CASSRYSGTDTQYF.

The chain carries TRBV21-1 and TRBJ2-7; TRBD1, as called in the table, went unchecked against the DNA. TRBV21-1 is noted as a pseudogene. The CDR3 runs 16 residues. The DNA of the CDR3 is TGTGCCAGCAGCAAAAAAGGCACCCGGGGGAGCATCGAGCAGTACTTC. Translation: CASSKKGTRGSIEQYF.

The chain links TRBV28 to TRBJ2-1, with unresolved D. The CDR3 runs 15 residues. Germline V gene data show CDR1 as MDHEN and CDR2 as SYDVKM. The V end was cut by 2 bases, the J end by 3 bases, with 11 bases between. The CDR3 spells CASSLDRLLYNEQFF. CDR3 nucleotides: TGTGCCAGCAGTTTAGATAGGCTCCTCTACAATGAGCAGTTCTTC.